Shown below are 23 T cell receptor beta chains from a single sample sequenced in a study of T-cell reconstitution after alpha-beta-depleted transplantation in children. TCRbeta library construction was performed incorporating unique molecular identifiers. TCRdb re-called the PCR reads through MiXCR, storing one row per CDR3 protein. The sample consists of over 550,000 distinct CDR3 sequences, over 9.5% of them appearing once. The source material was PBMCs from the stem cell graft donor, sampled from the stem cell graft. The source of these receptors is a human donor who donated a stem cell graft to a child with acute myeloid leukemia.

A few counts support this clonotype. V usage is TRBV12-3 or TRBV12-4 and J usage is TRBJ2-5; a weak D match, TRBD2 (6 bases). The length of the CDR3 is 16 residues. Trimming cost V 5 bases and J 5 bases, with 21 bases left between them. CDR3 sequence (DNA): TGTGCCAGCAGTCTCCGGGGAGGATGGGGCGGGGAGACCCAGTACTTC. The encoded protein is CASSLRGGWGGETQYF.

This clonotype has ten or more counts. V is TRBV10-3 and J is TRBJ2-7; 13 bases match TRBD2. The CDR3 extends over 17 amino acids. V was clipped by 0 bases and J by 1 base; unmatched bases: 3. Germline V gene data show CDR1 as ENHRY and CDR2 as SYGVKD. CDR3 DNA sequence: TGTGCCATCAGTGAGTCCGGACTAGCGGGGGCTTCCTACGAGCAGTACTTC. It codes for CAISESGLAGASYEQYF.

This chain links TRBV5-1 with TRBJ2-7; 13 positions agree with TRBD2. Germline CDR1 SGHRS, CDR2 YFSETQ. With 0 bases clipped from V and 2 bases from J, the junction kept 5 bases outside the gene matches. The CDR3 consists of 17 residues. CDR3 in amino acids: CASSLAGLAGSTYEQYF. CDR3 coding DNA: TGCGCCAGCAGCTTGGCGGGACTAGCGGGATCAACCTACGAGCAGTACTTC.

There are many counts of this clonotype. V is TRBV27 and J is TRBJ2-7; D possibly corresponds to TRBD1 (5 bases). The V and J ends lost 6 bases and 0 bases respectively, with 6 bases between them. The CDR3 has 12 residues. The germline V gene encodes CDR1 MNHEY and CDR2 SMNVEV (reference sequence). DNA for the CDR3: TGTGCCAGCAGAGGGGACTCCTACGAGCAGTACTTC. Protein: CASRGDSYEQYF.

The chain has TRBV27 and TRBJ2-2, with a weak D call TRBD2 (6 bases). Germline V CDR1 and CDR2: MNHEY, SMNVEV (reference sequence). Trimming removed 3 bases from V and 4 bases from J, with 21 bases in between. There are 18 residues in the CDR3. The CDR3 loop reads CASSFRVYGSSGTGELFF. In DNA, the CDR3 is TGTGCCAGCAGTTTTAGGGTATACGGGAGCTCCGGCACCGGGGAGCTGTTTTTT.

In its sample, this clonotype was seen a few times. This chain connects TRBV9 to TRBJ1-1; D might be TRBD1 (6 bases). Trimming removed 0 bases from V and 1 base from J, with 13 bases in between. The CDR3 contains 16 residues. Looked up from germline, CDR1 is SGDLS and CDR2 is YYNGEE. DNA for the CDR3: TGTGCCAGCAGCGTAGGGTATACAGGGCGGAACACTGAAGCTTTCTTT. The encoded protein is CASSVGYTGRNTEAFF.

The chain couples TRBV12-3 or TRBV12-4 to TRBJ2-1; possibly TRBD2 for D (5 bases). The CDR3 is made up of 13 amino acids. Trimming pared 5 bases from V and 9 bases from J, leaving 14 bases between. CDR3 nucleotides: TGTGCCAGCAGTGCCTACCCCGGAGGTGAGCAGTTCTTC. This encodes CASSAYPGGEQFF.

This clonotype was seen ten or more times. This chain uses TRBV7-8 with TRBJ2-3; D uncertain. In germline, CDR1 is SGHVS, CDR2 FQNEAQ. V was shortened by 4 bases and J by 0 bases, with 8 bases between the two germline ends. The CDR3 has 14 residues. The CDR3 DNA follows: TGTGCCAGCAGCTGGGCAAAGAGCACAGATACGCAGTATTTT. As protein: CASSWAKSTDTQYF.

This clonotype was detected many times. The CDR3 loop is CSVEPLGAGVGEQYF. Here the CDR3 DNA reads TGCAGCGTTGAACCCCTGGGGGCGGGGGTAGGAGAGCAGTACTTC. The rearrangement joins TRBV29-1 to TRBJ2-7; D is possibly TRBD2 (7 bases). Germline assignment: CDR1 SQVTM and CDR2 ANQGSEA. The CDR3 loop spans 15 amino acids. Trimming shortened V by 2 bases and J by 7 bases, and 21 bases separated the two germline ends.

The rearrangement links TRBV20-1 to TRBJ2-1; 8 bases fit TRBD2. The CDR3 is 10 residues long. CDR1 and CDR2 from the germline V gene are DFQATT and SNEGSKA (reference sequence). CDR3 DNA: TGCAGGCCCACGGGGGGGGATCAGTTCTTC. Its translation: CRPTGGDQFF.

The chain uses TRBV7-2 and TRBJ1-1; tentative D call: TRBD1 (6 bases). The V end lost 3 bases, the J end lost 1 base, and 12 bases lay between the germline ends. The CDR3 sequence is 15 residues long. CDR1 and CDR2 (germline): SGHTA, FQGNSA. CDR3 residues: CASSFPQGGNTEAFF. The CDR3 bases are TGTGCCAGCAGCTTCCCACAGGGCGGGAACACTGAAGCTTTCTTT.

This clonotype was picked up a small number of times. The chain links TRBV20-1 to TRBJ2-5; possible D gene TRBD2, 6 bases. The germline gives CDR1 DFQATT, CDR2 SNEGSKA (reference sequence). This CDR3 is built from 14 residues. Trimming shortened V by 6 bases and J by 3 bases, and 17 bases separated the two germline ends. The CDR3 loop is CSALAPGVEETQYF. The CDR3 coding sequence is TGCAGTGCACTGGCCCCGGGAGTGGAAGAGACCCAGTACTTC.

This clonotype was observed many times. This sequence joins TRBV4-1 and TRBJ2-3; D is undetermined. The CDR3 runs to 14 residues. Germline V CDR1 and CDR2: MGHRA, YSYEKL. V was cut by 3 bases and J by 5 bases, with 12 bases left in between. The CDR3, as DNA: TGCGCCAGCAGCCACCCAACGGTTGGAGATACGCAGTATTTT. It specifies CASSHPTVGDTQYF.

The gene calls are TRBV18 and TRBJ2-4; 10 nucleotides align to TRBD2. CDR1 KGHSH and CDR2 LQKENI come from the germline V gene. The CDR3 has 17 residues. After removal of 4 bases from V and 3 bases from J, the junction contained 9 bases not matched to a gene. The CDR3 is CASSRQLAGDGKNIQYF. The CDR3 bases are TGTGCCAGCTCACGCCAGCTAGCGGGAGATGGCAAAAACATTCAGTACTTC.

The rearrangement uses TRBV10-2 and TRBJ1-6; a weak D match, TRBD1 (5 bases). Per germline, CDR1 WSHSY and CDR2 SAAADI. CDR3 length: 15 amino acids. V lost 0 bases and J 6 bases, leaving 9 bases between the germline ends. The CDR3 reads CASSESGQFNSPLHF. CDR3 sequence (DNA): TGCGCCAGCAGTGAGTCGGGGCAGTTTAATTCACCCCTCCACTTT.

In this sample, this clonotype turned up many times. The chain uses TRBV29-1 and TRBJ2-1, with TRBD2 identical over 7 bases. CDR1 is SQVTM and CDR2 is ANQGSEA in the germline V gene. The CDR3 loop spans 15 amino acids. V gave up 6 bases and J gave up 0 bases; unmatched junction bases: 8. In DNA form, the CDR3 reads TGCAGCGTCTATTTGGGCGGGAGCTCCTACAATGAGCAGTTCTTC. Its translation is CSVYLGGSSYNEQFF.

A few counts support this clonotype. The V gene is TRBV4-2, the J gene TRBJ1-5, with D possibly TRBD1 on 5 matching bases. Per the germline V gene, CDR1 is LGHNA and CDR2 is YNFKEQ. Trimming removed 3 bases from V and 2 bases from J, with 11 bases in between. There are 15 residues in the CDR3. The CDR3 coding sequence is TGTGCCAGCAGCCAGGGGACGGCGGGCAATCAGCCCCAGCATTTT. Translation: CASSQGTAGNQPQHF.

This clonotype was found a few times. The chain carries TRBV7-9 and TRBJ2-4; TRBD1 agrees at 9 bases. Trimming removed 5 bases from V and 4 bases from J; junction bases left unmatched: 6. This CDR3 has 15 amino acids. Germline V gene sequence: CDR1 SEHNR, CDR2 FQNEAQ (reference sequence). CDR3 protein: CASSRDRVHKNIQYF. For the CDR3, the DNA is TGTGCCAGCAGCCGGGACAGGGTCCATAAAAACATTCAGTACTTC.

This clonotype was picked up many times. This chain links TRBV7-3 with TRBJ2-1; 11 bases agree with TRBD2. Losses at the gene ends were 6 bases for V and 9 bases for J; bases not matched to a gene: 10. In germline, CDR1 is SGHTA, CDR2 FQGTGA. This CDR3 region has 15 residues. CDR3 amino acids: CASSNSGRAYGEQFF. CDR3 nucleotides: TGTGCCAGCAGTAATAGCGGGAGGGCCTATGGTGAGCAGTTCTTC.

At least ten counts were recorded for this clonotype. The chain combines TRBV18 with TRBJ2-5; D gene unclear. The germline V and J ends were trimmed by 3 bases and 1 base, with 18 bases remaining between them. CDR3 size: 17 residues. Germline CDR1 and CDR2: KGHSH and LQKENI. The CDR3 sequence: CASSPLPLDVPQETQYF. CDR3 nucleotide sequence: TGTGCCAGCTCACCCTTGCCCTTGGACGTACCCCAAGAGACCCAGTACTTC.

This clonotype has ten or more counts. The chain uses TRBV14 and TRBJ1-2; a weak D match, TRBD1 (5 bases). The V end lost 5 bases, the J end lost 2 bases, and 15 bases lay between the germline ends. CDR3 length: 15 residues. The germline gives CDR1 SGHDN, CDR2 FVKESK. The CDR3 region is CASSYRSTGNYGYTF. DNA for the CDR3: TGTGCCAGCAGCTACAGATCCACAGGAAACTATGGCTACACCTTC.

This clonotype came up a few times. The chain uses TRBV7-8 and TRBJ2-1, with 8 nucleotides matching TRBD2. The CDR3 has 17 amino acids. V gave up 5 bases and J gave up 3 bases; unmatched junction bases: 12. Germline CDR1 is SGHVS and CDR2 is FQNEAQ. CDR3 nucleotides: TGTGCCAGCAGCACTAGGGGCCGGACTAGCCTCTACAATGAGCAGTTCTTC. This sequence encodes CASSTRGRTSLYNEQFF.

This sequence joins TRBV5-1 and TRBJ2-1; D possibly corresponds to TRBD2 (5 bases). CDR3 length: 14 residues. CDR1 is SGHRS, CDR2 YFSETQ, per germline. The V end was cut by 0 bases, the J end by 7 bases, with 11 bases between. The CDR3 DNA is TGCGCCAGCAGCTTGGGGGGAGAAGCGAATGAGCAGTTCTTC. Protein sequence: CASSLGGEANEQFF.